This T cell receptor (beta chain) comes out of a study of T cell responses to AZD1222 COVID-19 vaccine. Only in-frame clones appear in the TCRdb table, and some are missing; sequencing was by immunoSEQ multiplex PCR. The sample yields about 200,000 clones, under 95% seen once. This CDR3 is 15 amino acids long. V lost 5 bases to trimming and J lost 8 bases; unmatched junction nucleotides: 14. Per germline, CDR1 SGHAT and CDR2 FQNNGV. The receptor was isolated from an adult who received the AZD1222 COVID-19 vaccine. Here the sequenced sample was peripheral blood, taken 28 days after the second AZD1222 dose. The chain is built from TRBV11-2 and TRBJ1-1, with TRBD1 matching 7 bases. CDR3 protein: CASSHHRGAGGEAFF. The CDR3 DNA reads TGTGCCAGCAGCCACCACCGGGGGGCAGGGGGAGAAGCTTTCTTT.